A selection of T cell receptor beta chains follows, all from one sample in a study of cytomegalovirus exposure and HLA in healthy donors. Sequenced by immunoSEQ multiplex PCR; TCRdb stores in-frame clones only, minus some. The sample yields about 220,000 clones, approximately 82% seen once. Input material: PBMCs. The receptors derive from a man younger than 35 in good health and CMV-seronegative. The CDR3 runs from the conserved cysteine through the conserved F or W. The D gene is left open where the match is weak. A row's size may be missing; if present it is once, few, many or a size class.

TRBV19	NA	NA	TRBJ1-1	TGTGCCAGTAGTCTCTTACTCGGACAGAAAGCTTTCTTT	CASSLLLGQKAFF
TRBV28	NA	NA	TRBJ1-1	TGTGCCAGCAGGTCTGCCGGGGGGCTCAACACTGAAGCTTTCTTT	CASRSAGGLNTEAFF
TRBV6-5	NA	once	TRBJ1-2	TGTGCCAGCAGTTACTCCCAGGACTATGGCTACACCTTC	CASSYSQDYGYTF
TRBV6-1	NA	NA	TRBJ1-1	TGTGCCACCGAAGACTCGAACACTGAAGCTTTCTTT	CATEDSNTEAFF
TRBV28	NA	NA	TRBJ1-2	TGTGCCAGCAGCCCCTCCGGGATGGGTGTGGACTATGGCTACACCTTC	CASSPSGMGVDYGYTF
TRBV6-1	TRBD1	once	TRBJ2-1	TGTGCCAGCACTCAAGCCGGGACAGCCTTAGGGCAGTTCTTC	CASTQAGTALGQFF
TRBV5-4	NA	few	TRBJ1-5	TGTGCCAGCAGCTTGGAGGGGGAGCAGCCCCAGCATTTT	CASSLEGEQPQHF
TRBV13	TRBD1	NA	TRBJ2-7	TGTGCCAGCAGCTTCGGACAGGGCGGCGAGCAGTACTTC	CASSFGQGGEQYF
TRBV19	NA	NA	TRBJ2-7	TGTGCCAGTAGCCGGGACTGGACCTACGAGCAGTACTTC	CASSRDWTYEQYF
TRBV5-1	NA	NA	TRBJ1-1	TGCGCCAGCAGCTTATGGGGGGGGAACACTGAAGCTTTCTTT	CASSLWGGNTEAFF
TRBV5-1	NA	NA	TRBJ1-4	TGCGCCAGCAGCTTCTTGGACTCTAATGAAAAACTGTTTTTT	CASSFLDSNEKLFF
TRBV15	NA	NA	TRBJ2-7	TGTGCCACCAGCAGAGATCGGCAGGTGCAGTACTTC	CATSRDRQVQYF
TRBV27	TRBD2	NA	TRBJ2-1	TGTGCCAGCAGCGTACGACCGGGACTAGCGGGAACTGAGCAGTTCTTC	CASSVRPGLAGTEQFF
TRBV2	TRBD2	NA	TRBJ2-1	TGTGCCAGCAGTGAAGGGCTAGCGGGGTCCAATGAGCAGTTCTTC	CASSEGLAGSNEQFF
TRBV7-9	NA	NA	TRBJ2-7	TGTGCCAGCAGCTTCGACAGATACGAGCAGTACTTC	CASSFDRYEQYF
TRBV5-6	TRBD1	NA	TRBJ2-7	TGTGCCAGCAGCCCGACAGGGGGGGGCGAGCAGTACTTC	CASSPTGGGEQYF
TRBV7-6	TRBD1	NA	TRBJ2-7	TGTGCCAGCAGCAAGACAGGGGGATCCTACGAGCAGTACTTC	CASSKTGGSYEQYF
TRBV7-7	NA	NA	TRBJ2-7	TGTGCTAGCAGCCCTTTCGAGCAGTACTTC	CASSPFEQYF
TRBV30	NA	NA	TRBJ2-1	TGTGCCTGGAGTGACGGGATCCACAATGAGCAGTTCTTC	CAWSDGIHNEQFF
TRBV6-1	TRBD2	NA	TRBJ2-4	TGTGCCAGCAGTGTCGGGACTAGCGGGAGGGCCACTCAATCCATTCAGTACTTC	CASSVGTSGRATQSIQYF
TRBV28	TRBD2	NA	TRBJ2-7	TGTGCCAGCAGAACCCCTGGAGCGGGAGACTACGAGCAGTACTTC	CASRTPGAGDYEQYF
TRBV5-6	NA	once	TRBJ2-5	TGTGCCAGCAGCTTGGGGCTAGTTTATATGTGGGAGACCCAGTACTTC	CASSLGLVYMWETQYF
TRBV13	TRBD1	NA	TRBJ1-4	TGTGCCAGCAGCTTAGAGGGACAGGGGGATGAAAAACTGTTTTTT	CASSLEGQGDEKLFF
TRBV4-1	TRBD1	NA	TRBJ2-1	TGCGCCAGCAGCCAAGATGATTCAGGGGGCGTGGATGAGCAGTTCTTC	CASSQDDSGGVDEQFF
TRBV7-3	TRBD1	NA	TRBJ2-5	TGTGCCAGCAGCCCCGGGACAGGGGGGATTGGGTGGGAGACCCAGTACTTC	CASSPGTGGIGWETQYF
TRBV7-8	TRBD1	NA	TRBJ2-7	TGTGCCAGCAGCTCCAATAGACAGGGGGCCCCCACCTACGAGCAGTACTTC	CASSSNRQGAPTYEQYF
TRBV27	NA	NA	TRBJ2-2	TGTGCCAGCAGCCCAGACACCGGGGAGCTGTTTTTT	CASSPDTGELFF
TRBV6-5	NA	NA	TRBJ2-7	TGTGCCAGCAGAAGCAGTTACTACTCCTACGAGCAGTACTTC	CASRSSYYSYEQYF
TRBV5-1	NA	NA	TRBJ1-1	TGCGCCAGCACTGAGGGCGAGAACACTGAAGCTTTCTTT	CASTEGENTEAFF